This TCR beta chain is drawn from a study of early T cells in non-severe SARS-CoV-2 infection. This clonotype has a count of ten or more. TCRdb passed the 5' RACE reads through MiXCR, listing each CDR3 protein once. The table lists more than 35,000 distinct CDR3 sequences, around 10% of them singletons, with roughly 22% in the top ten. Sample: whole blood. The clonotype originates from an adult who was a healthcare worker with PCR-confirmed SARS-CoV-2 infection or an uninfected control (not recorded which).

The CDR3, as DNA: TGTGCCAGCAGTTTCTCCGGGACAGGGAATTACGAGCAGTACTTC. It is translated as CASSFSGTGNYEQYF. The chain has TRBV6-2 or TRBV6-3 and TRBJ2-7; 9 bases map to TRBD1. J lost 4 bases, V lost 4 bases, and 8 bases had no gene match. The CDR3 runs to 15 residues. Germline-derived CDR1 and CDR2 are MNHEY and SVGEGT.